Listed below are T cell receptor beta chains from one sample, sequenced in a study of T cell responses to AZD1222 COVID-19 vaccine. Only in-frame clones appear in the TCRdb table, and some are missing; sequencing was by immunoSEQ multiplex PCR. This sample has about 120,000 clones, with about nine tenths found just once. The specimen comprised peripheral blood, sampled on day 0 of AZD1222 vaccination. These receptors all come from an adult in good health. The CDR3 runs from the conserved cysteine through the conserved F or W. D genes are given only for firm matches. Size tells how often a clone was seen (once, few, many) or the class of an expanded clone, and some rows leave it out.

size,V,D,J,CDR3,DNA
.,TRBV7-8,TRBD2,TRBJ2-4,CASRPGLAENIQYF,TGTGCCAGCAGGCCGGGACTAGCGGAAAACATTCAGTACTTC
.,TRBV24-1,.,TRBJ2-2,CATSDPNRGWTGELFF,TGTGCCACCAGTGACCCGAACCGGGGTTGGACCGGGGAGCTGTTTTTT
.,TRBV11-2,.,TRBJ2-1,CASSSAGTAAKEQFF,TGTGCCAGCAGCTCCGCCGGGACGGCAGCAAAAGAGCAGTTCTTC
.,TRBV18,TRBD2,TRBJ2-5,CASSPLTSGSIGETQYF,TGTGCCAGCTCACCCTTGACTAGCGGGAGTATTGGAGAGACCCAGTACTTC
few,TRBV7-8,TRBD2,TRBJ2-7,CASSLAGTSAYEQYF,TGTGCCAGCAGCTTAGCCGGGACTAGCGCCTACGAGCAGTACTTC
.,TRBV3-1/TRBV3-2,TRBD2,TRBJ2-5,CASSRTSGRVSLLEETQYF,TGTGCCAGCAGCCGGACTAGCGGGAGGGTTTCCCTACTCGAAGAGACCCAGTACTTC
.,TRBV6-5,.,TRBJ2-1,CASALWGTYNEQFF,TGTGCCAGCGCCCTGTGGGGGACTTACAATGAGCAGTTCTTC
.,TRBV5-5,.,TRBJ2-7,CASNGPPRRDYEQYF,TGTGCCAGCAATGGGCCTCCCCGGAGGGACTACGAGCAGTACTTC
.,TRBV28,TRBD1,TRBJ1-5,CASKTGVNQPQHF,TGTGCCAGCAAGACAGGGGTCAATCAGCCCCAGCATTTT
few,TRBV5-1,.,TRBJ1-4,CASSSGLGGRDEKLFF,TGCGCCAGCAGCTCCGGACTGGGGGGCAGGGATGAAAAACTGTTTTTT
.,TRBV30,TRBD1,TRBJ1-1,CACGQGAGNTEAFF,TGTGCCTGTGGACAGGGGGCAGGGAACACTGAAGCTTTCTTT
.,TRBV5-1,.,TRBJ2-1,CASSLFGVGANEQFF,TGCGCCAGCAGCTTATTTGGGGTTGGGGCCAATGAGCAGTTCTTC
.,TRBV7-2,.,TRBJ2-2,CASSLVHNTGELFF,TGTGCCAGCAGCTTAGTTCACAACACCGGGGAGCTGTTTTTT
.,TRBV4-2,TRBD2,TRBJ2-3,CASSQDGAGGGTDTQYF,TGTGCCAGCAGCCAAGATGGAGCGGGAGGAGGCACAGATACGCAGTATTTT
.,TRBV7-2,TRBD2,TRBJ2-2,CASSGGVTGELFF,TGTGCCAGCAGCGGGGGGGTCACCGGGGAGCTGTTTTTT
.,TRBV5-4,.,TRBJ1-6,CASSLGGRTVNSPLHF,TGTGCCAGCAGCTTGGGGGGACGGACCGTTAATTCACCCCTCCACTTT
.,TRBV19,TRBD1,TRBJ1-2,CATQRGQGYGYTF,TGTGCCACCCAGCGGGGACAGGGCTATGGCTACACCTTC
.,TRBV7-9,.,TRBJ2-3,CASSPAGQTEGYF,TGTGCCAGCAGCCCTGCGGGACAGACAGAAGGGTATTTT
.,TRBV5-1,TRBD1,TRBJ2-5,CASSLAAQGEKTQYF,TGCGCCAGCAGCTTGGCGGCACAGGGGGAGAAGACCCAGTACTTC
.,TRBV3-1/TRBV3-2,.,TRBJ2-7,CASSQEWRGSTYEQYF,TGTGCCAGCAGCCAAGAATGGCGGGGATCCACCTACGAGCAGTACTTC
.,TRBV11-2,.,TRBJ2-1,CASSSFRREQFF,TGTGCCAGCAGCTCGTTTCGGCGGGAGCAGTTCTTC
.,TRBV5-4,.,TRBJ2-1,CASSLTNEQFF,TGTGCCAGCAGCCTAACGAATGAGCAGTTCTTC
once,TRBV14,.,TRBJ2-7,CASSQVPGFRREQYF,TGTGCCAGCAGCCAAGTTCCAGGGTTTCGGCGCGAGCAGTACTTC
.,TRBV28,.,TRBJ1-5,CASSLSGAGQPQHF,TGTGCCAGCAGTTTATCAGGGGCGGGTCAGCCCCAGCATTTT
.,TRBV7-3,.,TRBJ1-2,CASSPQAGRGYGYTF,TGTGCCAGCAGCCCTCAGGCGGGGCGGGGCTATGGCTACACCTTC
.,TRBV5-1,TRBD1,TRBJ1-2,CASSLAGDSGYTF,TGCGCCAGCAGCTTGGCGGGGGACAGTGGCTACACCTTC
.,TRBV5-1,.,TRBJ2-7,CASKVVADTYEQYF,TGCGCCAGCAAGGTGGTAGCGGACACCTACGAGCAGTACTTC
once,TRBV29-1,.,TRBJ1-2,CSVEPGGQRGGYTF,TGCAGCGTTGAGCCCGGGGGCCAACGGGGTGGCTACACCTTC
.,TRBV2,.,TRBJ1-5,CASRPGTRDQPQHF,TGTGCCAGCAGACCCGGGACCAGGGATCAGCCCCAGCATTTT
.,TRBV12-5,.,TRBJ1-1,CASGLRDKSGTEAFF,TGTGCTAGTGGTCTACGGGATAAGTCGGGCACTGAAGCTTTCTTT
.,TRBV20-1,.,TRBJ2-1,CSAADNEQFF,TGCAGTGCCGCGGACAATGAGCAGTTCTTC
.,TRBV28,TRBD2,TRBJ2-1,CASTASGAYNEQFF,TGTGCCAGCACGGCTAGCGGAGCGTACAATGAGCAGTTCTTC
.,TRBV24-1,.,TRBJ1-2,CATSDSRVLNGYTF,TGTGCCACCAGTGACTCACGGGTGCTGAATGGCTACACCTTC
once,TRBV7-2,.,TRBJ2-5,CASSPAGPGETQYF,TGTGCCAGCAGCCCGGCGGGGCCCGGGGAGACCCAGTACTTC
once,TRBV29-1,TRBD1,TRBJ2-2,CSVGQGGSPGELFF,TGCAGCGTCGGACAGGGCGGGTCGCCCGGGGAGCTGTTTTTT
.,TRBV19,.,TRBJ2-3,CAGSRGHPDTQYF,TGTGCCGGGTCTCGCGGACACCCAGATACGCAGTATTTT
.,TRBV19,TRBD1,TRBJ1-4,CASRQGGRTNEKLFF,TGTGCCAGTCGCCAGGGGGGGCGAACTAATGAAAAACTGTTTTTT
.,TRBV13,.,TRBJ2-3,CATTLGHLSTDTQYF,TGTGCCACCACTTTGGGACACCTTAGCACAGATACGCAGTATTTT
.,TRBV10-2,.,TRBJ2-5,CASSEEALMRYF,TGCGCCAGCAGTGAGGAGGCCTTAATGAGGTACTTC
.,TRBV28,TRBD1,TRBJ1-5,CASSLRAGGRGGQPQHF,TGTGCCAGCAGTTTACGGGCAGGGGGCCGAGGGGGGCAGCCCCAGCATTTT